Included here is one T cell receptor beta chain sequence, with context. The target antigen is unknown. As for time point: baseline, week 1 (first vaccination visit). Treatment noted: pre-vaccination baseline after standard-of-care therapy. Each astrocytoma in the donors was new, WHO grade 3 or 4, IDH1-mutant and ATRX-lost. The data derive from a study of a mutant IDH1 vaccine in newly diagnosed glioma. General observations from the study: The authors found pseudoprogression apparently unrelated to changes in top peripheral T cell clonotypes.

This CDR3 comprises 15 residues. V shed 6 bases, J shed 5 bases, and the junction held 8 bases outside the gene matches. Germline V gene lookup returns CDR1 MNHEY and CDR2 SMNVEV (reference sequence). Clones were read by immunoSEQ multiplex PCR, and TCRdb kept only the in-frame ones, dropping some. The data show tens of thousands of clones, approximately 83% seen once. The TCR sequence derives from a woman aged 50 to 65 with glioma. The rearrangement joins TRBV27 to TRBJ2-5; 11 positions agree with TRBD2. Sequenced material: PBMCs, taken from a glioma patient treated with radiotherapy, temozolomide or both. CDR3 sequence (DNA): TGTGCCAGCAGACTTAGCGGGGGGGTTCGCGAGACCCAGTACTTC. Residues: CASRLSGGVRETQYF.